This paragraph covers one T cell receptor (beta chain) sequence. Some clones are missing from TCRdb's copy, which holds only in-frame ones; the method was immunoSEQ multiplex PCR. The sample holds approximately 65,000 clones; roughly 92% are singletons and the top ten take approximately 3%. The data stem from a study of T cell changes during pregnancy in multiple sclerosis. Germline V gives CDR1 SGHTS, CDR2 YDEGEE. The CDR3 runs to 14 residues. Germline trimming cut 2 bases from V and 3 bases from J; bases unmatched to any gene: 4. This specimen was CD8+ T cells from peripheral blood mononuclear cells, taken in the third trimester of pregnancy. The V gene is TRBV5-8, the J gene TRBJ1-1; the match to TRBD1 covers 7 bases. The TCR comes from a female donor in good health, enrolled as a control in a pregnancy study. The DNA for the CDR3 is TGTGCCAGCAGCTTAGACAGGGTCGACACTGAAGCTTTCTTT. This translates into CASSLDRVDTEAFF.